Presented here are 15 T cell receptor beta chains from one specimen sequenced in a study of blood T cells in healthy people across ages. The second PCR ran roughly 7 to 12 cycles with a sample-barcoded 5' primer and J-beta primers. TCRdb processed the 5' RACE reads anew with MiXCR; each CDR3 protein has one entry. The repertoire holds about 730,000 distinct CDR3 sequences, with more than 40% as singletons. The sample comprised blood. These receptor sequences come from a woman aged 60-70 years in good health.

This clonotype was recorded a few times. The CDR3 region has the DNA TGTGCCAGCAGTCGGACGGGGGGCTCTATCGGCGAGCAGTACTTC. The encoded protein is CASSRTGGSIGEQYF. The rearrangement joins TRBV3-1 to TRBJ2-7; weak D call: TRBD2 (7 bases). Germline-derived CDR1 and CDR2 are LGHDT and YNNKEL (reference sequence). Trimming cost V 6 bases and J 6 bases, with 21 bases left between them. This CDR3 contains 15 residues.

This clonotype occurred a few times. This chain joins TRBV7-9 and TRBJ2-7; no clear D gene. Per germline, CDR1 SEHNR and CDR2 FQNEAQ (reference sequence). Trimming cost V 5 bases and J 3 bases, with 11 bases left between them. This CDR3 has 13 amino acids. CDR3 residues: CASSATSGYEQYF. As DNA, the CDR3 is TGTGCCAGCAGCGCTACATCGGGCTACGAGCAGTACTTC.

The chain combines TRBV3-1 with TRBJ2-1, with D tentatively TRBD1 (6 bases). Germline CDR1 is LGHDT and CDR2 is YNNKEL (reference sequence). Trimming removed 5 bases at V and 5 bases at J, with 10 bases between. The CDR3 length is 13 residues. The CDR3 DNA reads TGTGCCAGCAGCACCCGACAGGACAATGAGCAGTTCTTC. Its translation is CASSTRQDNEQFF.

The sample holds a few counts of this clonotype. The chain carries TRBV6-6 and TRBJ2-7, with 10 bases lining up with TRBD2. The junction had 5 bases not matched to a gene; V was cut back by 6 bases and J by 0 bases. The V gene's germline CDR1 is MNHNY and CDR2 SVGAGI (reference sequence). There are 15 residues in the CDR3. The CDR3 spells CASRRLAGLSYEQYF. Written as DNA, the CDR3 is TGTGCCAGCAGACGACTAGCGGGCCTCTCCTACGAGCAGTACTTC.

This chain joins TRBV5-1 and TRBJ2-3, with D maybe TRBD2 (5 bases). Trimming shortened V by 3 bases and J by 3 bases, and 11 bases separated the two germline ends. The CDR3 totals 14 residues. Germline V gene sequence: CDR1 SGHRS, CDR2 YFSETQ. For the CDR3, the DNA is TGCGCCAGCAGCTGGAGGCTAGCAACAGATACGCAGTATTTT. Protein product: CASSWRLATDTQYF.

This clonotype was observed a handful of times. This chain links TRBV5-5 with TRBJ1-4; no reliable D call. The CDR3 is 13 amino acids. V was shortened by 5 bases and J by 4 bases, with 9 bases between the two germline ends. CDR1 is SGHKS and CDR2 is YYEKEE in the germline V gene (reference sequence). In DNA form, the CDR3 reads TGTGCCAGCAGTAGGCAGAGTAATGAAAAACTGTTTTTT. Translating it yields CASSRQSNEKLFF.

This clonotype was seen a handful of times. This chain joins TRBV7-2 and TRBJ2-7; D unresolved. V was clipped by 4 bases and J by 4 bases, with 8 bases between them. This CDR3 spans 12 amino acids. CDR1 is SGHTA, CDR2 FQGNSA, per germline. CDR3 sequence reads: CASSSNGYEQYF. The CDR3 DNA is TGTGCCAGCAGCTCTAATGGGTACGAGCAGTACTTC.

Concerning this clonotype: One end of the junction does not line up with germline, which may come from a read error. This chain joins TRBV6-1 and TRBJ2-7, with D tentatively TRBD1 or TRBD2 (7 bases each). Germline CDR1 and CDR2: MNHNS and SASEGT. This CDR3 has 14 residues. CDR3 in DNA: TGTGCCAGCGGTGAAACCGGCAGGGGGGGAGAGCAGTACTTC. Its translation is CASGETGRGGEQYF.

The sample holds many counts of this clonotype. V and J are TRBV20-1 and TRBJ2-7; D may be TRBD1 (6 bases). The CDR3 runs to 11 residues. Trimming removed 2 bases at V and 9 bases at J, with 11 bases between. Germline-derived CDR1 and CDR2 are DFQATT and SNEGSKA (reference sequence). In DNA, the CDR3 is TGCAGTGCTAGATCCAAGGGGGTGCAGTACTTC. Its translation is CSARSKGVQYF.

In this sample, this clonotype turned up a few times. The J gene is TRBJ2-5, the V gene TRBV12-3 or TRBV12-4; 13 bases align to TRBD2. Unmatched junction bases numbered 6, after V lost 7 bases and J lost 1 base. The length of the CDR3 is 16 residues. CDR3 DNA sequence: TGTGCCAGCAACCTCCGGACTAGCGGGGGCCAAGAGACCCAGTACTTC. Translation gives CASNLRTSGGQETQYF.

This clonotype was detected a few times. V and J are TRBV5-1 and TRBJ2-5, with D possibly TRBD1 on 6 matching bases. This CDR3 has 14 amino acids. Trimming took 4 bases from V and 3 from J, leaving 13 bases between them. Germline lookup yields CDR1 SGHRS and CDR2 YFSETQ. The CDR3 DNA reads TGCGCCAGCAGCGCACCGGGACAAGAAGAGACCCAGTACTTC. As protein: CASSAPGQEETQYF.

This clonotype showed up many times. The J gene is TRBJ2-1, the V gene TRBV5-1; D perhaps matches TRBD2 (5 bases). Trimming took 4 bases from V and 9 from J, leaving 5 bases between them. The CDR3 totals 10 residues. Germline CDR1 and CDR2: SGHRS and YFSETQ. The DNA for the CDR3 is TGCGCCAGCAGCCGGGGTGAGCAGTTCTTC. Translation: CASSRGEQFF.

In its sample, this clonotype was seen a few times. The chain is built from TRBV29-1 and TRBJ2-3, with D possibly TRBD2 on 5 matching bases. The germline V gene encodes CDR1 SQVTM and CDR2 ANQGSEA. The CDR3 runs to 13 residues. Trimming left V 4 bases short and J 0 bases short, with 8 bases between. CDR3 in amino acids: CSVVGGSTDTQYF. CDR3 nucleotides: TGCAGCGTTGTTGGAGGTAGCACAGATACGCAGTATTTT.

V usage is TRBV20-1 and J usage is TRBJ2-1; the D gene is possibly TRBD1 (6 bases). This CDR3 comprises 13 residues. V dropped 6 bases and J dropped 5 bases, with 14 bases sitting between them. The germline V gene encodes CDR1 DFQATT and CDR2 SNEGSKA (reference sequence). The CDR3 DNA reads as TGCAGTGCCCGGGGCAGGGGCCACAATGAGCAGTTCTTC. It translates to CSARGRGHNEQFF.

This clonotype was detected only a few times. CDR3 sequence reads: CASSVIRVQETQYF. In nucleotides, the CDR3 is TGCGCCAGCAGCGTGATTCGGGTCCAAGAGACCCAGTACTTC. The chain uses TRBV5-1 and TRBJ2-5; D not certain. Trimming took off 4 bases at V and 1 base at J, with 11 bases between the two ends. Per germline, CDR1 SGHRS and CDR2 YFSETQ. This CDR3 spans 14 amino acids.